The source of this T cell receptor (beta chain) is a study of OX40 agonist ivuxolimab in advanced cancers. The V end lost 6 bases, the J end lost 5 bases, and 13 bases lay between the germline ends. CDR3 size: 13 residues. Germline V gene data show CDR1 as GTSNPN and CDR2 as SVGIG (reference sequence). Using immunoSEQ multiplex PCR, the repertoire was profiled, and TCRdb retains in-frame clones only, with some absent. The table includes tens of thousands of clones, roughly nine tenths detected once. Note on this clone: The target antigen is unknown.

Study findings and constraints: Normalized T-cell clonal expansion was also low in some nonresponders.

The receptor comes from an adult with an advanced solid tumor such as melanoma, head and neck, liver or kidney cancer. The rearrangement links TRBV30 to TRBJ1-4; no clear D gene. The sample consisted of CD4+ or CD8+ T cells sorted from blood, taken in a trial of the OX40 agonist ivuxolimab. CDR3: CACRGGFNEKLFF. The CDR3 DNA reads as TGTGCCTGCCGAGGAGGATTCAATGAAAAACTGTTTTTT.